The 26 T cell receptor beta chains below come from one sample, sequenced in a study of shared clonotypes between healthy human individuals. Libraries were prepared by immunoSEQ multiplex PCR; TCRdb keeps only in-frame clonotypes and omits some of them. Among fewer than 2.5 million clones, roughly 93% were seen once, and the ten largest hold more than 0.35%. Sequences were obtained from naive CD4+ T cells from PBMCs. Specified subset: CD45RA+ positively selected. The receptor source for this set is a young man in good health. Some clones in this sample may be carry-over from other donors' samples.

V and J are TRBV2 and TRBJ1-5, with TRBD1 identical over 7 bases. Trimming cost V 6 bases and J 6 bases; bases outside gene matches: 11. CDR1 and CDR2 from the germline V gene are SNHLY and FYNNEI. This CDR3 has 15 residues. The CDR3 coding sequence is TGTGCCAGCAGACCGACAGGGAAGGTCGGTCAGCCCCAGCATTTT. This codes for CASRPTGKVGQPQHF.

The V and J genes are TRBV2 and TRBJ1-3; D gene unclear. V was cut by 0 bases and J by 1 base, with 13 bases left in between. There are 17 residues in the CDR3. The V gene's germline CDR1 is SNHLY and CDR2 FYNNEI. CDR3 region: CASSEALGRPSGNTIYF. DNA for the CDR3: TGTGCCAGCAGTGAAGCGCTTGGGCGGCCTTCTGGAAACACCATATATTTT.

This clone came up once. The chain employs TRBV25-1 and TRBJ2-1; 10 nucleotides align to TRBD2. The V and J ends lost 1 base and 5 bases, in that order; junction bases with no gene match: 11. Germline values: CDR1 MGHDK, CDR2 SYGVNS. The length of the CDR3 is 18 residues. The CDR3 here is CASSESGVVLAGNNEQFF. CDR3 nucleotide sequence: TGTGCCAGCAGTGAATCAGGAGTAGTACTAGCGGGAAACAATGAGCAGTTCTTC.

V usage is TRBV7-2 and J usage is TRBJ2-1; the match to TRBD2 covers 11 bases. V lost 5 bases and J lost 15; bases outside the gene matches: 9. CDR3 length: 13 residues. Germline V gene lookup returns CDR1 SGHTA and CDR2 FQGNSA. The CDR3 here is CASSVNVAGGVFF. In DNA form, the CDR3 reads TGTGCCAGCAGCGTTAACGTAGCGGGAGGGGTGTTCTTC.

The chain uses TRBV7-9 and TRBJ2-1, with a possible D match to TRBD2 (5 bases). Trimming stripped 0 bases from V and 5 bases from J, with 5 bases between. CDR1 is SEHNR, CDR2 FQNEAQ, per germline (reference sequence). CDR3 length: 13 amino acids. The CDR3 spells CASSLAGDNEQFF. Written as DNA, the CDR3 is TGTGCCAGCAGCTTAGCCGGGGACAATGAGCAGTTCTTC.

The chain has TRBV28 and TRBJ1-2; the D gene is possibly TRBD1 (5 bases). The CDR3 has 15 residues. CDR1 and CDR2 (germline): MDHEN, SYDVKM. Trimming left V 7 bases short and J 4 bases short, with 19 bases between. CDR3 coding DNA: TGTGCCAGCACCCCCAAATTGGGGCCCACCTATGGCTACACCTTC. It encodes CASTPKLGPTYGYTF.

V gene TRBV6-6 combines with J gene TRBJ2-7; 7 bases agree with TRBD2. Trimming removed 6 bases from V and 9 bases from J; junction bases left unmatched: 14. The CDR3 is 14 residues long. Germline CDR1 is MNHNY and CDR2 is SVGAGI (reference sequence). CDR3 loop: CASSFPERDDRQYF. The CDR3 nucleotides read TGTGCCAGCAGCTTCCCCGAGCGGGACGACCGGCAGTACTTC.

The chain joins TRBV11-2 to TRBJ2-5, with 10 bases fitting TRBD2. Germline CDR1 and CDR2: SGHAT and FQNNGV. The CDR3 is made up of 15 amino acids. J gave up 3 bases and V 4 bases, and 5 bases lay outside the gene matches. The CDR3 sequence is CASSSSSGSEETQYF. The CDR3 DNA sequence: TGTGCCAGCAGCTCGTCTAGCGGGAGTGAAGAGACCCAGTACTTC.

V gene TRBV5-4 combines with J gene TRBJ2-1; 9 bases are a match to TRBD2. The CDR3 runs to 15 residues. V was clipped by 1 base and J by 9 bases; unmatched bases: 8. The germline CDR1 and CDR2 sequences are SGHNT and YYREEE (reference sequence). DNA of the CDR3: TGTGCCAGCAGCTTGCGGCGGGAGGGCCGGGCTGAGCAGTTCTTC. This encodes CASSLRREGRAEQFF.

CDR3 in DNA: TGTGCCAGCAGCTTAGAGAGCGGGAGGGCCTATGAGCAGTTCTTC. Amino acid sequence: CASSLESGRAYEQFF. The gene calls are TRBV7-8 and TRBJ2-1, with TRBD2 matching over 10 bases. The CDR3 loop spans 15 amino acids. The trim removed 1 base at V and 8 bases at J, leaving 5 bases unmatched. Germline V gene lookup returns CDR1 SGHVS and CDR2 FQNEAQ.

As DNA, the CDR3 is TGTGCCAGCTCACCAAGTATGGACGGTCATGAAAAACTGTTTTTT. It yields the protein CASSPSMDGHEKLFF. J is TRBJ1-4 and V is TRBV18, with D uncertain. CDR3 length equals 15 residues. Trimming removed 2 bases from V and 6 bases from J, with 13 bases in between. CDR1 and CDR2 from the germline V gene are KGHSH and LQKENI.

The chain carries TRBV28 and TRBJ2-7; TRBD2 agrees at 11 bases. The CDR3 covers 15 residues. V lost 6 bases to trimming and J lost 3 bases; unmatched junction nucleotides: 7. Germline CDR1 reads MDHEN; CDR2 reads SYDVKM. CDR3 loop: CASRASGRTIYEQYF. The CDR3 DNA sequence: TGTGCCAGCAGGGCTAGCGGGAGGACTATCTACGAGCAGTACTTC.

The genes are TRBV28 and TRBJ1-5; D gene unclear. Trimming stripped 6 bases from V and 5 bases from J, with 23 bases between. CDR1 and CDR2 from the germline V gene are MDHEN and SYDVKM. The CDR3 is 17 amino acids. This CDR3 reads CASSLGEGGIRHQPQHF. The CDR3 bases are TGTGCCAGCAGCCTTGGGGAGGGTGGGATCCGTCATCAGCCCCAGCATTTT.

This chain connects TRBV6-5 to TRBJ2-7; D unresolved. This CDR3 is built from 13 residues. Germline V gene sequence: CDR1 MNHEY, CDR2 SVGAGI. V gave up 0 bases and J gave up 6 bases, with 9 bases separating them. This CDR3 reads CASSYSELGEQYF. As DNA, the CDR3 is TGTGCCAGCAGTTACTCCGAGTTGGGCGAGCAGTACTTC.

The J gene is TRBJ2-1, the V gene TRBV25-1; the match to TRBD2 covers 13 bases. Per the germline V gene, CDR1 is MGHDK and CDR2 is SYGVNS. V trimming: 4 bases; J trimming: 12 bases; junction bases outside the gene matches: 9. This CDR3 comprises 15 residues. The CDR3 region is CASSAWTSGRIGQFF. As DNA, the CDR3 is TGTGCCAGCAGTGCGTGGACTAGCGGGAGAATCGGGCAGTTCTTC.

This chain uses TRBV7-9 with TRBJ1-3; no clear D gene. CDR3 size: 16 residues. V lost 4 bases and J 0 bases, leaving 13 bases between the germline ends. Germline V gives CDR1 SEHNR, CDR2 FQNEAQ (reference sequence). CDR3 sequence: CASSWAGPSSGNTIYF. DNA of the CDR3: TGTGCCAGCAGCTGGGCAGGTCCAAGCTCTGGAAACACCATATATTTT.

V is TRBV28 and J is TRBJ1-5, with a weak D call TRBD1 (6 bases). The V end lost 5 bases, the J end lost 4 bases, and 15 bases lay between the germline ends. CDR1 and CDR2 from the germline V gene are MDHEN and SYDVKM. This CDR3 comprises 15 residues. The CDR3 DNA sequence: TGTGCCAGCAGTGAAACTTGGGGGCCGAATCAGCCCCAGCATTTT. Translation gives CASSETWGPNQPQHF.

The chain is built from TRBV19 and TRBJ1-1; D remains unclear. CDR1 LNHDA and CDR2 SQIVND come from the germline V gene (reference sequence). The CDR3 spans 14 residues. Trimming left V 0 bases short and J 10 bases short, with 15 bases between. As DNA, the CDR3 is TGTGCCAGTAGTATAGATCGTAGCGGAGTTCGAGCTTTCTTT. This codes for CASSIDRSGVRAFF. Variable domain in full (rest from reference TRBV19 and TRBJ1-1): DGGITQSPKYLFRKEGQNVTLSCEQNLNHDAMYWYRQDPGQGLRLIYYSQIVNDFQKGDIAEGYSVSREKKESFPLTVTSAQKNPTAFYLCASSIDRSGVRAFFGQGTRLTVV.

The V gene is TRBV9, the J gene TRBJ2-3; TRBD2 matches at 10 bases. Germline V gene lookup returns CDR1 SGDLS and CDR2 YYNGEE. The ends lost 3 bases at V and 1 base at J; junction bases unmatched: 5. The CDR3 length is 16 residues. CDR3 DNA sequence: TGTGCCAGCAGCGCACGAGGGACTAGCGGCACAGATACGCAGTATTTT. It translates to CASSARGTSGTDTQYF.

V is TRBV6-5 and J is TRBJ1-3, with no clear D. V shed 7 bases and J shed 0 bases, with 10 bases lying between them. Germline V gives CDR1 MNHEY, CDR2 SVGAGI. The CDR3 loop spans 14 amino acids. In DNA form, the CDR3 reads TGTGCCAGCAAAATACCCGGCTCTGGAAACACCATATATTTT. It yields the protein CASKIPGSGNTIYF.

The chain couples TRBV29-1 to TRBJ2-5; no clear D. This CDR3 comprises 11 residues. Trimming took off 4 bases at V and 5 bases at J, with 8 bases between the two ends. Germline CDR1 and CDR2: SQVTM and ANQGSEA. The CDR3 region has the DNA TGCAGCGTTGGAGCCAAGGAGACCCAGTACTTC. It translates to CSVGAKETQYF.

This clone was counted once. J is TRBJ1-2 and V is TRBV6-6; D gene unclear. Germline V gene lookup returns CDR1 MNHNY and CDR2 SVGAGI (reference sequence). CDR3 length equals 15 residues. Trimming removed 4 bases at V and 8 bases at J, with 20 bases between. CDR3 DNA: TGTGCCAGCAGTTTGACCCGGGCCCCCGTTCGGGGCTACACCTTC. This codes for CASSLTRAPVRGYTF.

The rearrangement links TRBV2 to TRBJ1-1; TRBD1 matches at 8 bases. CDR1 is SNHLY, CDR2 FYNNEI, per germline. V shed 4 bases and J 8 bases; nucleotides not matched to a gene: 30. The CDR3 extends over 21 amino acids. The CDR3 loop is CASSAPKRRSQIQGGKTEAFF. The CDR3 DNA sequence: TGTGCCAGCAGTGCCCCAAAAAGAAGATCCCAGATACAGGGGGGAAAGACCGAAGCTTTCTTT.

J is TRBJ2-1 and V is TRBV10-2, with TRBD2 matching 7 bases. Germline V lookup: CDR1 WSHSY, CDR2 SAAADI. V trimming: 3 bases; J trimming: 14 bases; junction bases outside the gene matches: 16. This CDR3 is 15 amino acids long. The CDR3: CASSEVALWREKEFF. The CDR3 nucleotides are TGCGCCAGCAGTGAAGTAGCTCTCTGGCGGGAGAAGGAGTTCTTC.

Concerning this clone: The same CDR3 can be traced to other DNA sequences in this sample. The genes are TRBV7-9 and TRBJ1-4; 7 bases are a match to TRBD1. The germline gives CDR1 SEHNR, CDR2 FQNEAQ (reference sequence). V lost 1 base, J lost 5 bases, and 4 bases stayed unmatched. The CDR3 length is 15 residues. CDR3 sequence: CASSLGTGSNEKLFF. The CDR3 nucleotides read TGTGCCAGCAGCTTAGGGACAGGTTCGAATGAAAAACTGTTTTTT.

The chain couples TRBV9 to TRBJ2-2, with a tentative D call TRBD1 (6 bases). The CDR3 is made up of 14 amino acids. CDR1 is SGDLS, CDR2 YYNGEE, per germline. Trimming pared 3 bases from V and 4 bases from J, leaving 10 bases between. CDR3 DNA sequence: TGTGCCAGCAGCGCGTTACAGGGCACCGGGGAGCTGTTTTTT. The encoded protein is CASSALQGTGELFF.